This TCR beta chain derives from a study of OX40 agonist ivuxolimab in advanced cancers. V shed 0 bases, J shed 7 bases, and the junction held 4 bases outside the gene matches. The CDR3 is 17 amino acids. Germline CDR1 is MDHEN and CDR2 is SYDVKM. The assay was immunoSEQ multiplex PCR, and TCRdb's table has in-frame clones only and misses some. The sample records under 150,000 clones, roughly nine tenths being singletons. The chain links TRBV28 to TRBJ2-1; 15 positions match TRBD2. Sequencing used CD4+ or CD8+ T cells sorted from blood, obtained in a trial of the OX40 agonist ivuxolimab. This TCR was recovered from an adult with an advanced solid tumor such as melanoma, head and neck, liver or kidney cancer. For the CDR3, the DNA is TGTGCCAGCAGTTTATGGGGACTAGCGGGAGGTGAGAATGAGCAGTTCTTC. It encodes CASSLWGLAGGENEQFF. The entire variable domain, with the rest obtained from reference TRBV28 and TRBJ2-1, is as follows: DVKVTQSSRYLVKRTGEKVFLECVQDMDHENMFWYRQDPGLGLRLIYFSYDVKMKEKGDIPEGYSVSREKKERFSLILESASTNQTSMYLCASSLWGLAGGENEQFFGPGTRLTVL.